The 25 T cell receptor beta chains listed next were all sequenced from one sample in a study of T cells in localized non-small cell lung cancer (dated by TCRdb to the early 2020s). Preparation of the library involved the immunoSEQ multiplex PCR assay. TCRdb provides this immuneACCESS table in a form limited to in-frame rearrangements. Some clones are lacking; in checked studies, under half of them reflect an unresolved V gene, and why the rest are absent is not known. This sample comprises some 850 clones, roughly 19% of them detected only once. Over 25% of the sample rests with the top ten. Sequenced material: normal lung tissue next to the tumor, taken before any cancer treatment. The source is a female donor over 55 with stage I lung adenocarcinoma.

The genes are TRBV11-3 and TRBJ2-2; TRBD1 is a possible D gene (6 bases). Germline CDR1 and CDR2: SGHNT and YENEEA. CDR3 length equals 15 residues. The ends were cut back, 4 bases at V and 2 bases at J, with 11 bases in the middle. CDR3 nucleotide sequence: TGTGCCAGCAGCTCGTACAGGGTTAACACCGGGGAGCTGTTTTTT. Translated: CASSSYRVNTGELFF.

The sample holds a few counts of this clone. V and J are TRBV6-8 and TRBJ1-1; 9 bases align to TRBD1. V trimming: 6 bases; J trimming: 6 bases; junction bases outside the gene matches: 11. The CDR3 loop spans 15 amino acids. Germline V gene sequence: CDR1 MNHGY, CDR2 SAAAGT. The DNA of the CDR3 is TGTGCCAGCAGACTCTGGACAGGGGATTTCTCTGAAGCTTTCTTT. Amino acids: CASRLWTGDFSEAFF.

In DNA form, the CDR3 reads TGTGCCAGCAGCTTAAAGACTAGTATTATGGGCTATGAGCAGTTCTTC. Translating gives CASSLKTSIMGYEQFF. The V and J genes are TRBV11-3 and TRBJ2-1; D is possibly TRBD2 (6 bases). CDR1 is SGHNT and CDR2 is YENEEA in the germline V gene. CDR3 size: 16 residues. Trimming took 2 bases from V and 8 from J, leaving 19 bases between them.

The gene calls are TRBV29-1 and TRBJ1-1; perhaps TRBD1 as D (5 bases). Trimming took 0 bases from V and 3 from J, leaving 11 bases between them. This CDR3 has 14 residues. The germline V gene has CDR1 SQVTM and CDR2 ANQGSEA. The CDR3 is CSVEDQGVHTEAFF. CDR3 coding DNA: TGCAGCGTTGAAGATCAAGGGGTGCACACTGAAGCTTTCTTT. Using reference TRBV29-1 and TRBJ1-1 for the parts outside the CDR3, the full variable domain is SAVISQKPSRDICQRGTSLTIQCQVDSQVTMMFWYRQQPGQSLTLIATANQGSEATYESGFVIDKFPISRPNLTFSTLTVSNMSPEDSSIYLCSVEDQGVHTEAFFGQGTRLTVV.

This clone is large within its sample. This chain connects TRBV11-3 to TRBJ2-3; TRBD2 agrees at 13 bases. Germline CDR1 is SGHNT and CDR2 is YENEEA. This CDR3 region has 17 residues. Trimming at V came to 3 bases and at J to 2 bases, leaving 5 bases not matched to a gene. The CDR3 region has the DNA TGTGCCAGCAGCTTCCGACTAGCGGGAGGACCCACAGATACGCAGTATTTT. The encoded protein is CASSFRLAGGPTDTQYF. The full variable domain, its missing parts supplied by reference TRBV11-3 and TRBJ2-3, is EAGVVQSPRYKIIEKKQPVAFWCNPISGHNTLYWYLQNLGQGPELLIRYENEEAVDDSQLPKDRFSAERLKGVDSTLKIQPAELGDSAVYLCASSFRLAGGPTDTQYFGPGTRLTVL.

This clone has a handful of counts. J is TRBJ2-7 and V is TRBV11-3; the match to TRBD1 covers 10 bases. The J segment lost 0 bases and the V segment lost 3 bases, leaving 2 bases of the junction unmatched. The germline gives CDR1 SGHNT, CDR2 YENEEA. The CDR3 length is 15 residues. This chain's CDR3 is CASSLGQGNSYEQYF. CDR3 in DNA: TGTGCCAGCAGCTTGGGACAGGGGAACTCCTACGAGCAGTACTTC.

CDR3 amino acids: CASSQTPSATNEKLFF. DNA for the CDR3: TGTGCCAGCAGCCAAACCCCTAGTGCAACTAATGAAAAACTGTTTTTT. The gene calls are TRBV11-3 and TRBJ1-4, with D unresolved. The ends were cut back, 5 bases at V and 0 bases at J, with 13 bases in the middle. Germline assignment: CDR1 SGHNT and CDR2 YENEEA. The CDR3 is 16 amino acids.

This clone is categorized as large (0.1 to 1%). This chain links TRBV6-8 with TRBJ1-1; D unresolved. Trimming took off 6 bases at V and 0 bases at J, with 14 bases between the two ends. CDR1 and CDR2 from the germline V gene are MNHGY and SAAAGT. This CDR3 is built from 15 residues. The CDR3: CASRPGVGLNTEAFF. CDR3 nucleotides: TGTGCCAGCAGACCCGGTGTGGGGTTGAACACTGAAGCTTTCTTT.

The chain couples TRBV11-3 to TRBJ2-7, with 9 nucleotides matching TRBD2. The germline CDR1 and CDR2 sequences are SGHNT and YENEEA. This CDR3 comprises 15 residues. The J segment lost 5 bases and the V segment lost 1 base, leaving 6 bases of the junction unmatched. This CDR3 is CASSLGTSDINEQYF. CDR3 DNA: TGTGCCAGCAGCTTAGGGACTAGCGATATAAACGAGCAGTACTTC.

This clone was seen more than once but under ten times. This chain connects TRBV11-3 to TRBJ2-1; D possibly corresponds to TRBD1 (5 bases). The germline CDR1 and CDR2 sequences are SGHNT and YENEEA. The CDR3 runs to 15 residues. Trimming left V 0 bases short and J 2 bases short, with 8 bases between. CDR3 in amino acids: CASSLDTGPYNEQFF. DNA of the CDR3: TGTGCCAGCAGCTTAGATACAGGCCCCTACAATGAGCAGTTCTTC.

By sample fraction, this clone is large. CDR3 region: CASRPKASSGANVLTF. The CDR3 DNA reads as TGTGCCAGCAGACCGAAGGCGAGCTCTGGGGCCAACGTCCTGACTTTC. V gene TRBV6-8 combines with J gene TRBJ2-6; D not resolved. The V gene lost 6 bases and the J gene lost 0 bases, with 12 bases spanning the gap. Germline V gene data show CDR1 as MNHGY and CDR2 as SAAAGT. The CDR3 contains 16 residues.

By share, this clone counts as medium-sized. The chain recombines TRBV11-3 with TRBJ2-3, with a weak D call TRBD2 (5 bases). CDR1 is SGHNT and CDR2 is YENEEA in the germline V gene. Deletions cut 2 bases from V and 0 bases from J, with 12 bases between. The CDR3 is 16 amino acids. CDR3 amino acids: CASSLPLVYSTDTQYF. CDR3 nucleotide sequence: TGTGCCAGCAGCTTACCACTAGTGTATAGCACAGATACGCAGTATTTT.

V and J are TRBV19 and TRBJ2-1; the match to TRBD2 covers 10 bases. With 10 bases clipped from V and 3 bases from J, the junction kept 9 bases outside the gene matches. The germline gives CDR1 LNHDA, CDR2 SQIVND (reference sequence). The CDR3 covers 15 residues. CDR3: CAIAPGTSDYNEQFF. The CDR3 region has the DNA TGTGCCATAGCACCCGGGACTAGCGACTACAATGAGCAGTTCTTC.

By sample share, this clone is medium-sized (0.01 to 0.1%). The rearrangement uses TRBV11-3 and TRBJ1-1; TRBD1 agrees at 7 bases. The CDR3 runs to 14 residues. The V segment lost 5 bases and the J segment 6 bases; nucleotides outside the gene matches: 9. The germline V gene encodes CDR1 SGHNT and CDR2 YENEEA. The CDR3 region is CASSPRQGRAEAFF. The CDR3, as DNA: TGTGCCAGCAGCCCCCGACAGGGCCGAGCTGAAGCTTTCTTT.

This clone came up a few times. The rearrangement links TRBV11-3 to TRBJ2-7; D possibly uses TRBD1 or TRBD2 (6 bases each). The V end lost 3 bases, the J end lost 6 bases, and 18 bases lay between the germline ends. Germline CDR1 SGHNT, CDR2 YENEEA. This CDR3 contains 15 residues. The CDR3 nucleotides are TGTGCCAGCAGCTTCACCGGGACTCAAGGGGGCGAGCAGTACTTC. Amino acids: CASSFTGTQGGEQYF.

The rearrangement links TRBV30 to TRBJ1-2; D perhaps matches TRBD1 (5 bases). The CDR3 spans 15 residues. CDR1 GTSNPN and CDR2 SVGIG come from the germline V gene (reference sequence). Trimming took off 2 bases at V and 6 bases at J, with 19 bases between the two ends. The CDR3 DNA is TGTGCCTGGAGTTACAGCTTTGGGGGGTTGGATGGCTACACCTTC. Its protein product is CAWSYSFGGLDGYTF.

The rearrangement joins TRBV29-1 to TRBJ2-2, with D unclear. V was pared by 3 bases and J by 1 base, with 9 bases between. Germline loops: CDR1 SQVTM, CDR2 ANQGSEA. CDR3 length: 14 residues. The CDR3 region is CSVESWENTGELFF. In DNA form, the CDR3 reads TGCAGCGTTGAGTCGTGGGAGAACACCGGGGAGCTGTTTTTT.

This clone was counted a few times. The chain employs TRBV11-3 and TRBJ2-3; 8 nucleotides line up with TRBD2. Unmatched junction bases numbered 10, after V lost 3 bases and J lost 5 bases. The germline V gene encodes CDR1 SGHNT and CDR2 YENEEA. This CDR3 has 16 amino acids. The CDR3 reads CASSLVGGRRVDTQYF. The CDR3 DNA reads TGTGCCAGCAGCTTGGTCGGCGGGAGGCGGGTAGATACGCAGTATTTT. The full variable domain, its missing parts supplied by reference TRBV11-3 and TRBJ2-3, is EAGVVQSPRYKIIEKKQPVAFWCNPISGHNTLYWYLQNLGQGPELLIRYENEEAVDDSQLPKDRFSAERLKGVDSTLKIQPAELGDSAVYLCASSLVGGRRVDTQYFGPGTRLTVL.

CDR3 sequence (DNA): TGTGCCAGCAGCACAATCTTGGACGGGAACTATGGCTACACCTTC. Amino acids: CASSTILDGNYGYTF. The chain links TRBV9 to TRBJ1-2; unclear D gene. There are 15 residues in the CDR3. The V end was cut by 4 bases, the J end by 2 bases, with 15 bases between. Germline CDR1 and CDR2: SGDLS and YYNGEE.

The V and J genes are TRBV6-8 and TRBJ2-7; 10 nucleotides agree with TRBD2. There are 16 residues in the CDR3. V lost 5 bases to trimming and J lost 4 bases; unmatched junction nucleotides: 11. The V gene's germline CDR1 is MNHGY and CDR2 SAAAGT. The CDR3 protein is CASSKRASGSRYEQYV. The CDR3 DNA is TGTGCCAGCAGTAAACGCGCTAGCGGGAGTCGTTACGAGCAGTACGTC.

The J gene is TRBJ2-4, the V gene TRBV19; 8 nucleotides line up with TRBD2. Losses at the gene ends were 4 bases for V and 5 bases for J; bases not matched to a gene: 1. Per germline, CDR1 LNHDA and CDR2 SQIVND (reference sequence). The CDR3 is made up of 13 amino acids. Here the CDR3 DNA reads TGTGCCAGTAGTAAGGGACTAGAAAACATTCAGTACTTC. Its translation is CASSKGLENIQYF. The full variable domain, in which reference TRBV19 and TRBJ2-4 provide the parts outside the CDR3, is DGGITQSPKYLFRKEGQNVTLSCEQNLNHDAMYWYRQDPGQGLRLIYYSQIVNDFQKGDIAEGYSVSREKKESFPLTVTSAQKNPTAFYLCASSKGLENIQYFGAGTRLSVL.

In its sample, this clone was seen a few times. The chain carries TRBV11-3 and TRBJ2-2; TRBD2 matches at 7 bases. The CDR3 length is 15 residues. V shed 3 bases, J shed 5 bases, and the junction held 6 bases outside the gene matches. Germline CDR1 and CDR2: SGHNT and YENEEA. In DNA form, the CDR3 reads TGTGCCAGCAGCTTGGGCGGGAGAAGTACCGGGGAGCTGTTTTTT. Protein: CASSLGGRSTGELFF.

Here the CDR3 DNA reads TGTGCCAGTAGTATAACTACAGGGGACGTCGGCTACGAGCAGTACTTC. Translated, it gives CASSITTGDVGYEQYF. The chain joins TRBV19 to TRBJ2-7; TRBD1 matches at 7 bases. The CDR3 consists of 16 residues. J was trimmed by 3 bases and V by 2 bases; bases with no gene match: 10. CDR1 LNHDA and CDR2 SQIVND come from the germline V gene (reference sequence).

This clone was recorded a few times. The DNA for the CDR3 is TGTGCCAGCAGCTGGCGAGGGCTCAAGCATGAAAAACTGTTTTTT. Protein product: CASSWRGLKHEKLFF. The chain employs TRBV14 and TRBJ1-4; D unresolved. This CDR3 is 15 amino acids long. Germline V gene sequence: CDR1 SGHDN, CDR2 FVKESK. Trimming stripped 5 bases from V and 6 bases from J, with 16 bases between.

The chain links TRBV29-1 to TRBJ1-3; a weak D match, TRBD1 (6 bases). V lost 5 bases and J 3 bases, leaving 8 bases between the germline ends. The CDR3 loop spans 12 amino acids. Per the germline V gene, CDR1 is SQVTM and CDR2 is ANQGSEA. CDR3 sequence reads: CSVRDIGNTIYF. The CDR3 DNA reads TGCAGCGTTAGGGACATTGGAAACACCATATATTTT.